This entry is about one T cell receptor (beta chain). This entry comes from a study of T cell changes during pregnancy in multiple sclerosis. From germline, CDR1 is SGHKS and CDR2 YYEKEE (reference sequence). The germline V and J ends were trimmed by 7 bases and 3 bases, with 10 bases remaining between them. The CDR3 length is 12 residues. Measured with immunoSEQ multiplex PCR; TCRdb has only the in-frame clones, and not every one. The sample carries about 41,000 clones, roughly 91% recorded once. The V call is TRBV5-5, the J call TRBJ1-1; no reliable D call. The sample consisted of CD8+ T cells from peripheral blood mononuclear cells, taken in the first trimester of pregnancy. This receptor was taken from a female donor with multiple sclerosis, enrolled in a pregnancy study. Here the CDR3 reads CASSPSDTEAFF. The CDR3 DNA follows: TGTGCCAGCTCACCTAGCGACACTGAAGCTTTCTTT. Based on the CDR3 plus reference TRBV5-5 and TRBJ1-1, the full variable domain is DAGVTQSPTHLIKTRGQQVTLRCSPISGHKSVSWYQQVLGQGPQFIFQYYEKEERGRGNFPDRFSARQFPNYSSELNVNALLLGDSALYLCASSPSDTEAFFGQGTRLTVV.